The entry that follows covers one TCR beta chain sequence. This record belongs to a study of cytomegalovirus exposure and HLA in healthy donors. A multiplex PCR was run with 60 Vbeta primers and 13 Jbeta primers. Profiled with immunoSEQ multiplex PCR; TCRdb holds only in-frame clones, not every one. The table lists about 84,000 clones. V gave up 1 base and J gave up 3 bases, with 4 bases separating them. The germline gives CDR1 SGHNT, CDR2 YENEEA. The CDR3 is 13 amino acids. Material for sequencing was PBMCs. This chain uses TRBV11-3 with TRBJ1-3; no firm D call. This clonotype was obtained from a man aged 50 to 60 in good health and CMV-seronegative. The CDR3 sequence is CASSLGLGNTIYF. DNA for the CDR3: TGTGCCAGCAGCTTAGGACTTGGAAACACCATATATTTT.